A single sample is the source of the 11 T cell receptor beta chains below, sequenced in a study of T-cell reconstitution after alpha-beta-depleted transplantation in children (dated by TCRdb to the mid-2010s). Library creation used PCR. Sequencing was carried out with an Illumina HiSeq 2500. To normalize quantification of the TCRbeta repertoire, the TCR libraries were built with molecular barcoding that relied on unique molecular identifiers. TCRdb passed the public sequencing reads through fastp at Q25 and MiXCR, retaining productive beta sequences. Rows with a matching CDR3 protein are joined into one entry that keeps the most common DNA and genes. The sample table contains 350,000 to 400,000 distinct CDR3 sequences; only one count was recorded for about a fifth of them. Over 3.5% of the sample is taken by the ten largest. The sample here was PBMCs from the stem cell graft donor, taken from the stem cell graft. The receptors stem from a human donor who donated a stem cell graft to a child with acute myeloid leukemia.

This clonotype was detected ten times or more. The CDR3 DNA reads as TGTGCCCGACCCGGGACTTCGCCGGGCAATGAGCAGTTCTTC. Its translation is CARPGTSPGNEQFF. The chain uses TRBV5-6 and TRBJ2-1, with D possibly being TRBD2 (6 bases). Trimming pared 10 bases from V and 6 bases from J, leaving 20 bases between. CDR3 length equals 14 residues. CDR1 SGHDT and CDR2 YYEEEE come from the germline V gene.

This clonotype came up a few times. The CDR3 protein is CASSFDNNEQFF. For the CDR3, the DNA is TGTGCCAGCAGCTTCGACAACAATGAGCAGTTCTTC. The chain joins TRBV7-3 to TRBJ2-1; D remains ambiguous. The CDR3 is 12 residues long. Germline V gene sequence: CDR1 SGHTA, CDR2 FQGTGA. Trimming stripped 3 bases from V and 5 bases from J, with 5 bases between. Drawing the rest from reference TRBV7-3 and TRBJ2-1, the complete variable domain is GAGVSQTPSNKVTEKGKYVELRCDPISGHTALYWYRQSLGQGPEFLIYFQGTGAADDSGLPNDRFFAVRPEGSVSTLKIQRTERGDSAVYLCASSFDNNEQFFGPGTRLTVL.

Many counts were recorded for this clonotype. CDR3 in amino acids: CASSPGVTDTQYF. CDR3 in DNA: TGTGCCAGCTCACCGGGAGTCACAGATACGCAGTATTTT. The chain couples TRBV18 to TRBJ2-3, with D tentatively TRBD2 (5 bases). V lost 3 bases and J 2 bases, leaving 6 bases between the germline ends. The germline CDR1 and CDR2 sequences are KGHSH and LQKENI. This CDR3 region has 13 residues.

The rearrangement joins TRBV12-3 or TRBV12-4 to TRBJ1-1, with D perhaps TRBD1 (5 bases). The CDR3 runs to 13 residues. Trimming cost V 6 bases and J 5 bases, with 13 bases left between them. CDR3 sequence (DNA): TGTGCCAGCAGCTGGGGGACGGCGACTGAAGCTTTCTTT. As protein: CASSWGTATEAFF.

V gene TRBV6-2 or TRBV6-3 combines with J gene TRBJ2-7, with D possibly TRBD1 on 6 matching bases. Trimming took off 4 bases at V and 6 bases at J, with 13 bases between the two ends. Germline CDR1 and CDR2: MNHEY and SVGEGT. CDR3 length: 13 amino acids. The CDR3 spells CASSSGRGFEQYF. The CDR3 bases are TGTGCCAGCAGTTCAGGCAGGGGTTTCGAGCAGTACTTC.

This rearrangement joins TRBV4-1 to TRBJ2-5; tentatively, D is TRBD1 (6 bases). Germline CDR1 reads MGHRA; CDR2 reads YSYEKL. CDR3 size: 15 residues. Trimming pared 0 bases from V and 5 bases from J, leaving 13 bases between. The CDR3 DNA sequence: TGCGCCAGCAGCCAAGAGCCAGGGACACAGGAGACCCAGTACTTC. Its protein is CASSQEPGTQETQYF.

This clonotype was observed a handful of times. The chain combines TRBV30 with TRBJ2-3; D gene uncertain. This CDR3 is built from 12 residues. With 3 bases removed from V and 1 base from J, the gap between germline ends came to 5 bases. In germline, CDR1 is GTSNPN, CDR2 SVGIG (reference sequence). The CDR3 spells CAWSRGTDTQYF. The CDR3 DNA is TGTGCCTGGAGCCGCGGCACAGATACGCAGTATTTT.

The rearrangement links TRBV20-1 to TRBJ2-3, with 13 nucleotides matching TRBD2. Trimming at V came to 5 bases and at J to 0 bases, leaving 11 bases not matched to a gene. The CDR3 runs to 18 residues. Germline V gene data show CDR1 as DFQATT and CDR2 as SNEGSKA (reference sequence). The DNA of the CDR3 is TGCAGTGCTCCCGCCGGGACTAGCGGGGTCTCTAGCACAGATACGCAGTATTTT. Translation: CSAPAGTSGVSSTDTQYF.

This clonotype appeared many times. V is TRBV4-3 and J is TRBJ2-2; D gene ambiguous. This CDR3 is 16 amino acids long. The ends were cut back, 0 bases at V and 6 bases at J, with 14 bases in the middle. Germline loops: CDR1 LGHNA, CDR2 YSLEER. CDR3 bases: TGCGCCAGCAGCCAAGAGTTAGGAGTAGCCCCCGGGGAGCTGTTTTTT. This gives the protein CASSQELGVAPGELFF.

This clonotype has at least ten counts. The chain links TRBV4-2 to TRBJ2-1; D remains ambiguous. CDR1 is LGHNA, CDR2 YNFKEQ, per germline. The CDR3 length is 13 residues. The V and J ends lost 1 base and 3 bases respectively, with 4 bases between them. For the CDR3, the DNA is TGTGCCAGCAGCCAAGGGGACTACAATGAGCAGTTCTTC. Translated: CASSQGDYNEQFF.

This clonotype has a count of ten or more. The CDR3 coding sequence is TGTGCCAGTAGTATGTTGGCCGCGGGAGAGGCCGGTTACAATGAGCAGTTCTTC. This gives the protein CASSMLAAGEAGYNEQFF. The chain carries TRBV19 and TRBJ2-1, with 7 bases matching TRBD2. The CDR3 spans 18 residues. The V and J ends lost 3 bases and 4 bases, in that order; junction bases with no gene match: 15. Germline lookup yields CDR1 LNHDA and CDR2 SQIVND (reference sequence).